One and the same sample provided the 3 T cell receptor beta chains below, sequenced in a study of technical replicates of blood from a handful of donors. Repertoires were generated with immunoSEQ multiplex PCR, while TCRdb's copy carries only in-frame clones and drops some. The sample shows 91,000 or so clones, around 96% of them seen only once. Sequenced material: T cells isolated from PBMCs. The receptors come from a human donor in good health.

The chain carries TRBV4-1 and TRBJ2-7; TRBD1 agrees at 8 bases. With 2 bases clipped from V and 4 bases from J, the junction kept 4 bases outside the gene matches. This CDR3 region has 14 residues. From germline, CDR1 is MGHRA and CDR2 YSYEKL. CDR3 sequence (DNA): TGCGCCAGCAGCCAAAAAAGGACAGGGTACGAGCAGTACTTC. Translating it yields CASSQKRTGYEQYF.

The sample holds one count of this clone. This chain joins TRBV6-5 and TRBJ1-4; D is uncertain. From germline, CDR1 is MNHEY and CDR2 SVGAGI. Trimming took off 6 bases at V and 14 bases at J, with 25 bases between the two ends. CDR3 length equals 15 residues. The DNA of the CDR3 is TGTGCCAGCAGCCCAGGAACTGTCACCCCCCGGGATCTGTTTTTT. Protein sequence: CASSPGTVTPRDLFF.

The chain carries TRBV7-2 and TRBJ2-7; 11 positions match TRBD1. This CDR3 has 16 amino acids. J gave up 2 bases and V 5 bases, and 8 bases lay outside the gene matches. CDR1 and CDR2 (germline): SGHTA, FQGNSA. This CDR3 is CASSRFGTGGTYEQYF. The CDR3 coding sequence is TGTGCCAGCAGCCGATTTGGGACAGGGGGTACCTACGAGCAGTACTTC.